The TCR beta chain under discussion was sequenced for a study of tumor-infiltrating lymphocytes in primary liver carcinoma. Across the study: Read depth, roughly 3.5 to 8 million productive TCRbeta reads, did not differ significantly between tissues.

V was clipped by 6 bases and J by 9 bases; unmatched bases: 8. The CDR3 is 12 amino acids. Germline values: CDR1 SQVTM, CDR2 ANQGSEA. As concerns this clonotype: The CDR3 carries no conserved terminal phenylalanine or tryptophan, so it likely arises from a read error.

The researchers produced TCR beta cDNA from about 510 ng total RNA with a constant-region primer. Libraries for TCR beta were built through three nested multiplex PCR rounds, which together made up a slightly modified ARM-PCR procedure. Each of the first two PCR rounds ran approximately 10 cycles with TRBV1-TRBV30 forward and C-beta reverse primers. Each CDR3 protein gets one entry after TCRdb re-called the multiplex PCR reads with MiXCR. The table has approximately 80,000 distinct CDR3 sequences, around 66% seen once. RNA and DNA were co-extracted from around 20-30 mg of unsorted bulk tissue. The chain uses TRBV29-1 and TRBJ2-1, with 7 bases lining up with TRBD1. The source material was tumor-adjacent normal liver tissue. This receptor was obtained from a man aged 40-49 years with primary liver carcinoma and hepatitis B virus infection. The CDR3 here is CSVRQGSSEQFL. As DNA, the CDR3 is TGCAGCGTCCGACAGGGAAGCAGTGAGCAGTTCCTC.